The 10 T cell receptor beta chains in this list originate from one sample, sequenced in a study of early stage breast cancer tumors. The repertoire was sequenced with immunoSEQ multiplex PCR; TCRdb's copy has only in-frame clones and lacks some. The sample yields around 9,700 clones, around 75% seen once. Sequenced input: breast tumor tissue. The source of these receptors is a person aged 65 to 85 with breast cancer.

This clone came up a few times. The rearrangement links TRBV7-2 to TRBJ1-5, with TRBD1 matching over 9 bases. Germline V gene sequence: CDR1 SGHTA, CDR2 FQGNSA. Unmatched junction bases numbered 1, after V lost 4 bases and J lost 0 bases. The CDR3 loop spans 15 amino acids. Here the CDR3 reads CASSSTGGSNQPQHF. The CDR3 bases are TGTGCCAGCAGCTCGACAGGGGGTAGCAATCAGCCCCAGCATTTT.

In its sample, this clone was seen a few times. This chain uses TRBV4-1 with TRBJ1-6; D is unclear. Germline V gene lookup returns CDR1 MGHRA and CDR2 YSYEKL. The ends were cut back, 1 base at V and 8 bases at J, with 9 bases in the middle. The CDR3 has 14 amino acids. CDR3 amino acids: CASSQGSVYSPLHF. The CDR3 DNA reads TGCGCCAGCAGCCAAGGTTCTGTTTATTCACCCCTCCACTTT.

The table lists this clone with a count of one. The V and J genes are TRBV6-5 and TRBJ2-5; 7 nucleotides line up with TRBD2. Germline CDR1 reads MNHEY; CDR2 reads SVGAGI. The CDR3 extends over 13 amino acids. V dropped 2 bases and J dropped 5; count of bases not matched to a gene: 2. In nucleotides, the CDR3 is TGTGCCAGCAGTTACGGGAGGGTTGAGACCCAGTACTTC. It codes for CASSYGRVETQYF.

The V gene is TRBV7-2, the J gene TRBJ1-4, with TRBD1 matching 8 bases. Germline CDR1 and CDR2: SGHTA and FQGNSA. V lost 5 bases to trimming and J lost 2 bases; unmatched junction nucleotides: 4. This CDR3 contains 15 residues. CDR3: CASSPGGETNEKLFF. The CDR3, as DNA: TGTGCCAGCAGCCCAGGGGGCGAGACTAATGAAAAACTGTTTTTT. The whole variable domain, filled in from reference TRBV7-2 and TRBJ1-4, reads GAGVSQSPSNKVTEKGKDVELRCDPISGHTALYWYRQSLGQGLEFLIYFQGNSAPDKSGLPSDRFSAERTGGSVSTLTIQRTQQEDSAVYLCASSPGGETNEKLFFGSGTQLSVL.

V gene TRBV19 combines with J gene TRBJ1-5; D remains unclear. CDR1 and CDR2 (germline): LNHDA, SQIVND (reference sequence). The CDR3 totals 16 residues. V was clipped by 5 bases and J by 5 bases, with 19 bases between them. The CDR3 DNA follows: TGTGCCAGTAGTCCGGGGTCTTTCGAACTCTATCAGCCCCAGCATTTT. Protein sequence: CASSPGSFELYQPQHF. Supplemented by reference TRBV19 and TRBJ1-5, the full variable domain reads DGGITQSPKYLFRKEGQNVTLSCEQNLNHDAMYWYRQDPGQGLRLIYYSQIVNDFQKGDIAEGYSVSREKKESFPLTVTSAQKNPTAFYLCASSPGSFELYQPQHFGDGTRLSIL.

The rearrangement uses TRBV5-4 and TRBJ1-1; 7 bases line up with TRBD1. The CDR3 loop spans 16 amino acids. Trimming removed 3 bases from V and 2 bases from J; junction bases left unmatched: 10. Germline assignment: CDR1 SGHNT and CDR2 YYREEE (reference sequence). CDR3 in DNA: TGTGCCAGCAGCTCAGGGACAGCCAACTATAACACTGAAGCTTTCTTT. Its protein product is CASSSGTANYNTEAFF.

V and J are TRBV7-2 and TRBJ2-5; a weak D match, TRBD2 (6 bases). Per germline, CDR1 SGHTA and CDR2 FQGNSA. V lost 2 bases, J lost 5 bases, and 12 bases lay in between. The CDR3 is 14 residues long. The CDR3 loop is CASSLRGGSETQYF. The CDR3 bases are TGTGCCAGCAGCTTAAGAGGAGGGAGTGAGACCCAGTACTTC. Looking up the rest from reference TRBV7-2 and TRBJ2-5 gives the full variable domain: GAGVSQSPSNKVTEKGKDVELRCDPISGHTALYWYRQSLGQGLEFLIYFQGNSAPDKSGLPSDRFSAERTGGSVSTLTIQRTQQEDSAVYLCASSLRGGSETQYFGPGTRLLVL.

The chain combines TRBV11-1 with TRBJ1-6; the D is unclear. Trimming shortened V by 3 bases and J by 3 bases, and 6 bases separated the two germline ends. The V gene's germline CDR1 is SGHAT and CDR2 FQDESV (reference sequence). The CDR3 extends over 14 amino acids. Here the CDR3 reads CASSFGVYNSPLHF. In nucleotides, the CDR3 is TGTGCCAGCAGCTTCGGGGTCTATAATTCACCCCTCCACTTT.

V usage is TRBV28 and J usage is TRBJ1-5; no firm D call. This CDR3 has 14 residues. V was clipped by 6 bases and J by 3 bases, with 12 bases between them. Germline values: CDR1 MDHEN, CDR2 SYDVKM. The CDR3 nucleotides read TGTGCCAGCAGCCCACAGCAGATCAATCAGCCCCAGCATTTT. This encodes CASSPQQINQPQHF. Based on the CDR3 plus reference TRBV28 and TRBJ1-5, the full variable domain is DVKVTQSSRYLVKRTGEKVFLECVQDMDHENMFWYRQDPGLGLRLIYFSYDVKMKEKGDIPEGYSVSREKKERFSLILESASTNQTSMYLCASSPQQINQPQHFGDGTRLSIL.

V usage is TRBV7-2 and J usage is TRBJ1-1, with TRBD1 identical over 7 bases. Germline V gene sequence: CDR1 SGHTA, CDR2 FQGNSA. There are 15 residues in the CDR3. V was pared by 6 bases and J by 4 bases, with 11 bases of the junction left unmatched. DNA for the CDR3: TGTGCCAGCAGGGACACGAGGGGGCGCCGCACTGAAGCTTTCTTT. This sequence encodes CASRDTRGRRTEAFF.